These T cell receptor beta chains were read from a single sample in a study of early T cells in non-severe SARS-CoV-2 infection. Via MiXCR, TCRdb re-called the 5' RACE reads, giving one row per CDR3 protein. The data contain about 49,000 distinct CDR3 sequences, about 6.5% of them seen just once; the ten biggest clones take up around 2.8%. This specimen consisted of whole blood, obtained at baseline. Source of these receptors: an adult who was a healthcare worker with PCR-confirmed SARS-CoV-2 infection or an uninfected control (not recorded which). CDR3s include the opening cysteine and the closing phenylalanine or tryptophan. The size of a clone is reported for some rows only, either as once, few or many, or as a class for expanded clones.

clone_size j_call v_call cdr3_aa
many TRBJ1-2 TRBV11-2 CASSPGQGIGGYTF
NA TRBJ2-5 TRBV2 CASSFSGGYQETQYF
NA TRBJ2-3 TRBV20-1 CSARPGALTDTQYF
many TRBJ1-4 TRBV20-1 CSARAPGQYEKLFF
many TRBJ2-7 TRBV14 CASSQDVGSSYEQYF
NA TRBJ1-1 TRBV7-9 CASGEGRSTEAFF
many TRBJ1-1 TRBV18 CASSPPGQALAEAFF
few TRBJ2-3 TRBV5-4 CASSLPARGGPDTQYF
many TRBJ2-1 TRBV12-3/TRBV12-4 CASSGGQGSYNEQFF
many TRBJ2-1 TRBV7-2 CASSSTPISYNEQFF
many TRBJ1-1 TRBV7-9 CASSTVTEAFF
few TRBJ1-6 TRBV11-2 CASSASERSPLHF
few TRBJ2-1 TRBV20-1 CSAQTGPGNEQFF
few TRBJ1-1 TRBV7-9 CASSLGYSEAFF
few TRBJ1-3 TRBV5-1 CASSLGQHFPSGNTIYF
many TRBJ1-1 TRBV7-8 CASSLAINTEAFF
few TRBJ2-3 TRBV7-8 CASSLSLAGENTQYF
few TRBJ2-2 TRBV6-2/TRBV6-3 CASNIRVWDRGTGELFF
many TRBJ2-1 TRBV20-1 CSAEGPSSYNEQFF
many TRBJ2-1 TRBV2 CASSGRLSSYNEQFF
many TRBJ1-2 TRBV20-1 CSAPEQGNYGYTF
many TRBJ2-1 TRBV12-3/TRBV12-4 CASSFRQLYNEQFF
many TRBJ1-1 TRBV6-6 CASSYSAAGFAEAFF
many TRBJ1-1 TRBV19 CASKLRSVTGNTEAFF
NA TRBJ2-7 TRBV20-1 CSAAQGYNSYEQYF
many TRBJ1-2 TRBV12-3/TRBV12-4 CASSFGRVGGYTF
many TRBJ1-2 TRBV28 CASSTTGGSYGYTF
few TRBJ1-1 TRBV13 CASSFGAGEAFF
few TRBJ1-2 TRBV20-1 CSASLGLDYGYTF
many TRBJ2-7 TRBV20-1 CSASAQGAGEQYF
few TRBJ1-6 TRBV12-5 CASGWLGLLSSYNSPLHF
many TRBJ1-4 TRBV9 CASSAGQGSEKLFF
NA TRBJ2-3 TRBV20-1 CSASLAGGPSTDTQYF
many TRBJ2-3 TRBV20-1 CSAIQAGREDTQYF
NA TRBJ1-1 TRBV7-2 CASSPSRAGTEAFF
NA TRBJ2-2 TRBV5-1 CASSSLRAPGTGELFF
few TRBJ2-6 TRBV11-3 CASSLELPDRAGANVLTF
NA TRBJ2-5 TRBV10-3 CAPPQSAGACQETQYF
NA TRBJ2-2 TRBV7-9 CASRAGTGGNPGELFF
few TRBJ2-7 TRBV7-2 CASSGTAHEQYF
many TRBJ2-3 TRBV2 CASSGATDTQYF
many TRBJ2-3 TRBV6-2/TRBV6-3 CASSSGLETDTQYF
few TRBJ1-2 TRBV7-9 CASYDPTILWGDYGYTF
many TRBJ2-4 TRBV27 CASSLPRLLAKNIQYF
few TRBJ2-6 TRBV4-1 CASSQGLTISGANVLTF